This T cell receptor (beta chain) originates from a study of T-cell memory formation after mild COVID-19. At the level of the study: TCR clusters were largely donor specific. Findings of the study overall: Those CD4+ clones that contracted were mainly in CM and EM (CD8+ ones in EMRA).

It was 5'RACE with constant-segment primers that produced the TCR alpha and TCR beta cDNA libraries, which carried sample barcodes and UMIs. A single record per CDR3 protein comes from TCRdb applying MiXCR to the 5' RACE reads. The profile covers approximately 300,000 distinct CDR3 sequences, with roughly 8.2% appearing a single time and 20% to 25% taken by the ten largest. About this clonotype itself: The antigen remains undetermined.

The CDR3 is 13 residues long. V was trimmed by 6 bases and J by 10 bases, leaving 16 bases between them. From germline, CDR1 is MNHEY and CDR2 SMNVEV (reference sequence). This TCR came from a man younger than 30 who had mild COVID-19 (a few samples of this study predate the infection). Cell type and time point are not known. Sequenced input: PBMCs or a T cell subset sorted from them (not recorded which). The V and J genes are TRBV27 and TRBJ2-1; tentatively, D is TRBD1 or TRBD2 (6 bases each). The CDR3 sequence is CASRRLGGAEQFF. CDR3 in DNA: TGTGCCAGCAGAAGGCTGGGGGGCGCGGAGCAGTTCTTC.